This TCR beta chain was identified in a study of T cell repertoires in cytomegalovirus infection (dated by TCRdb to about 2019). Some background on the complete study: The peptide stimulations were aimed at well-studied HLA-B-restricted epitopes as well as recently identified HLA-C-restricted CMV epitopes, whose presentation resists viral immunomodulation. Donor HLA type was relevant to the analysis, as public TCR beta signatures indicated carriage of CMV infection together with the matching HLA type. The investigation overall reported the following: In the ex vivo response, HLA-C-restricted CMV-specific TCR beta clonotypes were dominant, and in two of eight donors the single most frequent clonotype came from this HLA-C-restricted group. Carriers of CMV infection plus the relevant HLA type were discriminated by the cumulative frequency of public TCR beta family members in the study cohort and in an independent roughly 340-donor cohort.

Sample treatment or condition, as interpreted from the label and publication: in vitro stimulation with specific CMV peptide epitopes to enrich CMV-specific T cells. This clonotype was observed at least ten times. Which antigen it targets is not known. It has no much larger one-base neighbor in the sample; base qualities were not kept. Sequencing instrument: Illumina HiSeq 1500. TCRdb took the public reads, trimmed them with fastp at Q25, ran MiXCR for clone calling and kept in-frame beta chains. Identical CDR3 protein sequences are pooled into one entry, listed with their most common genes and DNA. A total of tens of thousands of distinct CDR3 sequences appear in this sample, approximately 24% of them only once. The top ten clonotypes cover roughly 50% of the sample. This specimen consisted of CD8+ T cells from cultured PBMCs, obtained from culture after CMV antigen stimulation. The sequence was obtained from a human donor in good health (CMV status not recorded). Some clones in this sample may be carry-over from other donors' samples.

The CDR3 protein is CASSSLGGVEKLFF. The nucleotide sequence is TGTGCCAGCAGTTCCTTGGGGGGAGTTGAAAAACTGTTTTTT. This chain joins TRBV6-6 to TRBJ1-4; a tentative D call is TRBD1 (5 bases match). According to the germline V gene (reference sequence), CDR1 reads MNHNY and CDR2 reads SVGAGI. Inclusive of the bounding cysteine and phenylalanine, the CDR3 is 14 residues long. The retained sequence is limited to the CDR3, 42 bases, with the frame set at the first base. Cut back by 4 bases and 7 bases, the V and J ends lie 13 bases apart.